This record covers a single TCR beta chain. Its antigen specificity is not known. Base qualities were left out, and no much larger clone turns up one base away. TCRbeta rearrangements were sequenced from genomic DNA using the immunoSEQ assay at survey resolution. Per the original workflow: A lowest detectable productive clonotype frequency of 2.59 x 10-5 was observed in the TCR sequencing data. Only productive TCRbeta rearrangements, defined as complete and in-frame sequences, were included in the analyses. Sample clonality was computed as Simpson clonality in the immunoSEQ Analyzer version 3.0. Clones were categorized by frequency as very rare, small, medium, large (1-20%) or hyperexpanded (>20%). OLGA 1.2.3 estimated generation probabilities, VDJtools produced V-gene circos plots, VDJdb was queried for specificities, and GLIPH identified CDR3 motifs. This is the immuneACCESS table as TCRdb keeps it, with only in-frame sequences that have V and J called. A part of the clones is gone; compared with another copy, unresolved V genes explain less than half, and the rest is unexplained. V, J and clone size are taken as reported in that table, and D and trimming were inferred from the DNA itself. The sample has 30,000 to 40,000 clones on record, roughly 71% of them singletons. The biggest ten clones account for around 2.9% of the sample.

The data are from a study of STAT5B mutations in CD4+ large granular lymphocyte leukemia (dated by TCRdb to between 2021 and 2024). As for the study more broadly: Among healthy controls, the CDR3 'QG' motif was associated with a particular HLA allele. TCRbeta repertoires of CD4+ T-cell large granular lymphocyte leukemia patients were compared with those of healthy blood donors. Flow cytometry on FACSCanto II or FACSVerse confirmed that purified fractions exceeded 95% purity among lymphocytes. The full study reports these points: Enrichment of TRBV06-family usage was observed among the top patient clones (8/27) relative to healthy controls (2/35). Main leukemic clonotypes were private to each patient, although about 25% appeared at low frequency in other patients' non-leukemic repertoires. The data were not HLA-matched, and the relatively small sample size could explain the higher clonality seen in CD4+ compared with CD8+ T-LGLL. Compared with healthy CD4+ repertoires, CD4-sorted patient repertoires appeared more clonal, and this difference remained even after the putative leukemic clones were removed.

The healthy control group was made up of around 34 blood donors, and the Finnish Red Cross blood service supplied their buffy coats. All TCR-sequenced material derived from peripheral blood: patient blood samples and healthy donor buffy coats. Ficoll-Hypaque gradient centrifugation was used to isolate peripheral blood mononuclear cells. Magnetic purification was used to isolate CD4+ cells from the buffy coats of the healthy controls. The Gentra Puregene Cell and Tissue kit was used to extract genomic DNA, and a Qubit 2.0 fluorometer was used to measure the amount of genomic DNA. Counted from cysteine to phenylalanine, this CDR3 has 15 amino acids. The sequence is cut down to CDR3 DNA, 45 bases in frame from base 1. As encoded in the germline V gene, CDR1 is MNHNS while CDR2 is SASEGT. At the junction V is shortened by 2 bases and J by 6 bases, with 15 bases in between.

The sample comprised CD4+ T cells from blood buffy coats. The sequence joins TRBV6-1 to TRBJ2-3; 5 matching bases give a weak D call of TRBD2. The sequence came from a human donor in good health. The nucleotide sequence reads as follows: TGTGCCAGCAGTGAACTCCCTTCGCGGACTGATACGCAGTATTTT. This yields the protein CASSELPSRTDTQYF.